These 18 T cell receptor beta chains were sequenced from one sample in a study of blood T cell repertoires in COVID-19. Profiling relied on immunoSEQ multiplex PCR, and the TCRdb table lists in-frame clones only, not all of them. This table has 180,000 or so clones, about 91% appearing once. The specimen sequenced was PBMCs or T cells enriched from blood (not recorded which). These receptors were taken from a woman aged 18-29 years who had recovered from COVID-19.

V is TRBV25-1 and J is TRBJ2-7; D gene unclear. From germline, CDR1 is MGHDK and CDR2 SYGVNS. V lost 3 bases and J 6 bases, leaving 3 bases between the germline ends. The CDR3 has 10 residues. The CDR3 here is CASSDREQYF. The CDR3 DNA reads as TGTGCCAGCAGTGACCGCGAGCAGTACTTC.

A few counts support this clone. This rearrangement joins TRBV27 to TRBJ2-7; 7 bases line up with TRBD2. This CDR3 comprises 14 residues. V shed 5 bases, J shed 6 bases, and the junction held 10 bases outside the gene matches. Germline CDR1 reads MNHEY; CDR2 reads SMNVEV (reference sequence). CDR3 nucleotide sequence: TGTGCCAGCAGTCCCACAGGTGGGGGGGTCGAGCAGTACTTC. This encodes CASSPTGGGVEQYF.

V gene TRBV20-1 combines with J gene TRBJ2-7, with D perhaps matching TRBD1 (6 bases). This CDR3 is built from 11 residues. V was cut by 5 bases and J by 6 bases, with 11 bases left in between. Germline assignment: CDR1 DFQATT and CDR2 SNEGSKA (reference sequence). The CDR3 sequence is CSAAQGREQYF. The CDR3 DNA reads as TGCAGTGCTGCACAGGGCCGCGAGCAGTACTTC.

The chain uses TRBV11-2 and TRBJ1-2; no clear D. Trimming took off 0 bases at V and 5 bases at J, with 16 bases between the two ends. The germline V gene has CDR1 SGHAT and CDR2 FQNNGV. The CDR3 length is 16 residues. CDR3 amino acids: CASSLDGPAPSYGYTF. The CDR3 nucleotides read TGTGCCAGCAGCTTAGATGGGCCCGCTCCCTCATATGGCTACACCTTC.

This clone was observed a single time. J is TRBJ2-1 and V is TRBV4-1, with D maybe TRBD2 (5 bases). Trimming cost V 0 bases and J 6 bases, with 18 bases left between them. Germline loops: CDR1 MGHRA, CDR2 YSYEKL. The CDR3 sequence is 17 residues long. The CDR3 bases are TGCGCCAGCAGCCAAGATTACCGATGGCGAGAGGGCAATGAGCAGTTCTTC. Amino acids: CASSQDYRWREGNEQFF.

The rearrangement uses TRBV28 and TRBJ2-3; unclear D gene. The germline V and J ends were trimmed by 3 bases and 3 bases, with 13 bases remaining between them. CDR3 length equals 15 residues. Germline V gene data show CDR1 as MDHEN and CDR2 as SYDVKM. The CDR3 sequence: CASSFRLRGTDTQYF. The CDR3 bases are TGTGCCAGCAGTTTCAGGTTGCGTGGAACAGATACGCAGTATTTT.

This clone was detected a few times. This chain connects TRBV7-9 to TRBJ2-7; D gene uncertain. CDR1 and CDR2 from the germline V gene are SEHNR and FQNEAQ (reference sequence). The CDR3 runs to 13 residues. The V end was cut by 6 bases, the J end by 0 bases, with 9 bases between. The CDR3: CASRHPSSYEQYF. The CDR3 DNA reads as TGTGCCAGCAGACATCCTAGCTCCTACGAGCAGTACTTC.

This clone was found once. This sequence joins TRBV28 and TRBJ2-1; 9 bases agree with TRBD1. Germline V gene data show CDR1 as MDHEN and CDR2 as SYDVKM. With V trimmed by 4 bases and J by 7 bases, 5 bases remained unmatched. The CDR3 length is 14 residues. The chain's CDR3 is CASSYRGLRNEQFF. The CDR3 nucleotides read TGTGCCAGCAGTTACAGGGGGCTTAGGAATGAGCAGTTCTTC. Together with reference TRBV28 and TRBJ2-1, the CDR3 gives the full variable domain: DVKVTQSSRYLVKRTGEKVFLECVQDMDHENMFWYRQDPGLGLRLIYFSYDVKMKEKGDIPEGYSVSREKKERFSLILESASTNQTSMYLCASSYRGLRNEQFFGPGTRLTVL.

This chain connects TRBV5-4 to TRBJ1-2; TRBD1 might be the D (6 bases). CDR3 size: 15 residues. Looked up from germline, CDR1 is SGHNT and CDR2 is YYREEE (reference sequence). V lost 4 bases, J lost 6 bases, and 19 bases lay in between. DNA of the CDR3: TGTGCCAGCAGCCCCAGGGGTTTTGGGGCGAATGGCTACACCTTC. Its translation: CASSPRGFGANGYTF.

V usage is TRBV4-1 and J usage is TRBJ2-3; TRBD2 aligns across 7 bases. The CDR3 is 16 residues long. Per the germline V gene, CDR1 is MGHRA and CDR2 is YSYEKL. Losses at the gene ends were 5 bases for V and 0 bases for J; bases not matched to a gene: 8. CDR3 protein: CASSLLRRESTDTQYF. In nucleotides, the CDR3 is TGCGCCAGCAGCTTACTGAGGCGGGAGAGCACAGATACGCAGTATTTT.

The rearrangement joins TRBV6-2 or TRBV6-3 to TRBJ1-2; possibly TRBD1 for D (5 bases). The CDR3 consists of 13 residues. Germline V gene sequence: CDR1 MNHEY, CDR2 SVGEGT. The V end was cut by 3 bases, the J end by 6 bases, with 11 bases between. The CDR3 DNA reads as TGTGCCAGCAGTTATCGGGCAGGGAATGGCTACACCTTC. Its translation is CASSYRAGNGYTF.

The chain links TRBV7-9 to TRBJ2-3, with D perhaps TRBD2 (5 bases). There are 15 residues in the CDR3. Trimming cost V 5 bases and J 0 bases, with 12 bases left between them. CDR1 is SEHNR and CDR2 is FQNEAQ in the germline V gene (reference sequence). The CDR3 here is CASSRVGRSTDTQYF. The DNA of the CDR3 is TGTGCCAGCAGCAGAGTGGGGAGAAGCACAGATACGCAGTATTTT. Using reference TRBV7-9 and TRBJ2-3 for the parts outside the CDR3, the full variable domain is DTGVSQNPRHKITKRGQNVTFRCDPISEHNRLYWYRQTLGQGPEFLTYFQNEAQLEKSRLLSDRFSAERPKGSFSTLEIQRTEQGDSAMYLCASSRVGRSTDTQYFGPGTRLTVL.

J is TRBJ1-2 and V is TRBV30; 7 nucleotides line up with TRBD1. CDR3 size: 13 residues. V trimming: 5 bases; J trimming: 4 bases; junction bases outside the gene matches: 7. The germline gives CDR1 GTSNPN, CDR2 SVGIG (reference sequence). CDR3 bases: TGTGCCTGGGGGGACAGTGGGGTCTATGGCTACACCTTC. Translated, it gives CAWGDSGVYGYTF.

V gene TRBV5-4 combines with J gene TRBJ1-2; 7 nucleotides match TRBD1. From germline, CDR1 is SGHNT and CDR2 YYREEE (reference sequence). Trimming took 0 bases from V and 4 from J; bases not matched to a gene: 6. CDR3 size: 15 residues. The CDR3, as DNA: TGTGCCAGCAGCTTGGCCAAGGACAGGATCTATGGCTACACCTTC. Translation gives CASSLAKDRIYGYTF.

This sequence joins TRBV28 and TRBJ2-7, with D perhaps TRBD2 (5 bases). The CDR3 covers 14 residues. V shed 5 bases and J shed 3 bases, with 14 bases lying between them. Germline V gene data show CDR1 as MDHEN and CDR2 as SYDVKM. The CDR3 DNA reads as TGTGCCAGCAGTAACCCTGGCGGAGGCTACGAGCAGTACTTC. Translation gives CASSNPGGGYEQYF.

J is TRBJ2-3 and V is TRBV7-6; 7 bases fit TRBD1. In germline, CDR1 is SGHVS, CDR2 FNYEAQ. J lost 6 bases, V lost 4 bases, and 7 bases had no gene match. The CDR3 runs to 14 residues. CDR3 nucleotides: TGTGCCAGCAGCTCGACAGGGCGATGGGATACGCAGTATTTT. As protein: CASSSTGRWDTQYF.

J is TRBJ2-2 and V is TRBV2; TRBD2 agrees at 12 bases. The V segment lost 5 bases and the J segment 13 bases; nucleotides outside the gene matches: 8. The V gene's germline CDR1 is SNHLY and CDR2 FYNNEI. The CDR3 runs to 14 residues. CDR3: CASSRLAGVSWLFF. In nucleotides, the CDR3 is TGTGCCAGCAGTCGACTAGCGGGAGTGAGTTGGCTGTTTTTT.

The chain carries TRBV28 and TRBJ1-6; D gene ambiguous. The CDR3 is 13 amino acids. CDR1 is MDHEN and CDR2 is SYDVKM in the germline V gene. V was clipped by 6 bases and J by 4 bases, with 7 bases between them. CDR3 DNA sequence: TGTGCCAGCAGCCCTTTTTATAATTCACCCCTCCACTTT. Protein sequence: CASSPFYNSPLHF. The full variable domain, with the rest looked up from reference TRBV28 and TRBJ1-6, is DVKVTQSSRYLVKRTGEKVFLECVQDMDHENMFWYRQDPGLGLRLIYFSYDVKMKEKGDIPEGYSVSREKKERFSLILESASTNQTSMYLCASSPFYNSPLHFGNGTRLTVT.